This TCR beta chain is from a study of blood T cell repertoires in COVID-19. Germline loops: CDR1 SGHRS, CDR2 YFSETQ. CDR3 length: 15 amino acids. The germline V and J ends were trimmed by 4 bases and 4 bases, with 15 bases remaining between them. The protocol was immunoSEQ multiplex PCR, while the TCRdb copy is restricted to in-frame clones and leaves out a portion. This repertoire shows around 450,000 clones, roughly 87% found once; its top ten account for under 0.75%. Donors in Cohort 3 who had recovered were those with two negative PCRs, healthcare professional clearance, or resolution of their symptoms.

The source is a woman aged 18-29 years who had recovered from COVID-19. The sequenced material came from PBMCs or T cells enriched from blood (not recorded which). V gene TRBV5-1 combines with J gene TRBJ1-3, with D perhaps matching TRBD1 (5 bases). The CDR3 nucleotides read TGCGCCAGCAGCCCCCTCCAAGGGGTCGGAAACACCATATATTTT. It specifies CASSPLQGVGNTIYF.